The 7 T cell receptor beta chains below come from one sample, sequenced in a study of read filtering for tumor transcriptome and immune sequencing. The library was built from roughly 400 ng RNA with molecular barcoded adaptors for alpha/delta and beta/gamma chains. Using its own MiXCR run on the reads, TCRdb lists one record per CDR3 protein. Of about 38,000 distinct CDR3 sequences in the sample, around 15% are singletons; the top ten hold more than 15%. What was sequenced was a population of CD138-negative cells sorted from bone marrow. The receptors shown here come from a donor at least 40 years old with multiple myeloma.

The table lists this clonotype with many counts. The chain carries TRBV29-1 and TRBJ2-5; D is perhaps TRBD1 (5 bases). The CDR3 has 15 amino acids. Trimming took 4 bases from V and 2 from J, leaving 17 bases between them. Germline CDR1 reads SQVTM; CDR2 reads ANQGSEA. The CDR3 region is CSVVGAPSSQETQYF. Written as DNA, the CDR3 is TGCAGCGTTGTTGGGGCCCCCTCCTCGCAAGAGACCCAGTACTTC.

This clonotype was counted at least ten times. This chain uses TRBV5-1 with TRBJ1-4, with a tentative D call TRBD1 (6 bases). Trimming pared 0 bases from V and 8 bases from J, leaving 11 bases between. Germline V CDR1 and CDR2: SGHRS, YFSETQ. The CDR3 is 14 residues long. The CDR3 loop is CASSLVYRGEKLFF. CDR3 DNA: TGCGCCAGCAGCTTGGTTTATAGGGGGGAAAAACTGTTTTTT.

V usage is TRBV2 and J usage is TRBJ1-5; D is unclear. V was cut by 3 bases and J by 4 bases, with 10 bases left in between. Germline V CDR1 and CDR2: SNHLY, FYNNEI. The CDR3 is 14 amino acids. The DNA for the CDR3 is TGTGCCAGCAGTGACACGTTCGTGAATCAGCCCCAGCATTTT. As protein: CASSDTFVNQPQHF.

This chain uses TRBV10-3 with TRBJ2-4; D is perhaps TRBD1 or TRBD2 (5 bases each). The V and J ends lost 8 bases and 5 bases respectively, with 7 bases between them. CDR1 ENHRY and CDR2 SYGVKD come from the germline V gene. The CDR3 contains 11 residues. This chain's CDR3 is CAIGTENIQYF. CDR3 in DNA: TGTGCCATCGGGACCGAAAACATTCAGTACTTC.

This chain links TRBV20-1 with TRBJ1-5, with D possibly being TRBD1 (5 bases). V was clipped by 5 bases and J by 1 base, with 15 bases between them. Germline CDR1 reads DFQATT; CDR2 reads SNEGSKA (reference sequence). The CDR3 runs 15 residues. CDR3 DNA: TGCAGTGCTTCGCAAGGGTGGGGGAGCAATCAGCCCCAGCATTTT. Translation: CSASQGWGSNQPQHF.

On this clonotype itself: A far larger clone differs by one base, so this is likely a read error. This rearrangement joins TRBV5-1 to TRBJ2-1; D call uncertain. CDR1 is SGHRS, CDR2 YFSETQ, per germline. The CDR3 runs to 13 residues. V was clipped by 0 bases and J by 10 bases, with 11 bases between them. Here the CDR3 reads CASSLDLFGEQFF. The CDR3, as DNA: TGCGCCAGCAGCTTGGATCTGTTCGGCGAGCAGTTCTTC.

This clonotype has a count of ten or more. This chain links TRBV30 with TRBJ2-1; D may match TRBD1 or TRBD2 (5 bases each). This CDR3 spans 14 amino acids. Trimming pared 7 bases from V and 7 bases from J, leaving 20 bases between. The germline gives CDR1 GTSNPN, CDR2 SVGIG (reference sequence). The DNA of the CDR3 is TGTGCCTATGACCCGGGGACGCTTCTTAATGAGCAGTTCTTC. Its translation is CAYDPGTLLNEQFF.